The clone carrying this T cell receptor beta chain was picked up a small number of times. Its antigen remains unidentified. Prepared TCR beta cDNA libraries contained unique molecular identifiers. TCRdb re-called the PCR reads with MiXCR, one entry per CDR3 protein. The table has 700,000 to 900,000 distinct CDR3 sequences, around 42% seen once. The germline V and J ends were trimmed by 4 bases and 2 bases, with 12 bases remaining between them. This CDR3 is built from 14 residues. Germline V gives CDR1 LGHDT, CDR2 YNNKEL (reference sequence). This record belongs to a study of post-analysis software for immune sequencing data. Overall study: Clinical courses comprised relapsing-remitting, secondary progressive and progressive-relapsing multiple sclerosis.

Overall study results and limits: Batch-matched samples strongly co-clustered by F measure. In multiple sclerosis, normalized Chao1 diversity was significantly below that of controls. A few TRBV segments (TRBV5-6, TRBV5-1 and TRBV20-1 among them) occurred more frequently in patients than in controls.

The receptor's source is a girl aged 10-17 years with multiple sclerosis. This chain links TRBV3-1 with TRBJ2-7, with D unclear. Sequencing was performed on blood. Here the CDR3 reads CASSLNFYTYEQYF. In nucleotides, the CDR3 is TGTGCCAGCAGCCTCAACTTCTACACCTACGAGCAGTACTTC.